The source of this TCR beta chain is a study of blood T cell repertoires in COVID-19. The CDR3 totals 14 residues. CDR1 is SGHTA and CDR2 is FQGNSA in the germline V gene. V dropped 5 bases and J dropped 6; count of bases not matched to a gene: 8. As processed by the authors: Amplification of reference gene primers was used by the study to estimate nucleated cell counts. Clones were sequenced by immunoSEQ multiplex PCR, and TCRdb holds only the in-frame ones, with some missing. The V and J calls and clone size come from that table; D and trimming were worked out from the DNA. The data show about 280,000 clones, 80% to 95% seen once. The count of this clone is one. Participants in the exposed group had met a COVID-19 case in the 2 weeks before joining the study.

V is TRBV7-2 and J is TRBJ2-7, with 9 bases that match TRBD1. The sequence came from a man aged 40-55 years who had been exposed to COVID-19. The sample comprised PBMCs or T cells enriched from blood (not recorded which). DNA of the CDR3: TGTGCCAGCAGCGTGATTGGGACAGGGCTCGAGCAGTACTTC. Translation gives CASSVIGTGLEQYF.